This paragraph covers one TCR beta chain sequence. The germline V and J ends were trimmed by 1 base and 6 bases, with 15 bases remaining between them. The length of the CDR3 is 16 residues. Looked up from germline, CDR1 is SGHTA and CDR2 is FQGNSA. This sample is part of a study of OX40 agonist ivuxolimab in advanced cancers. With baseline, cycle 4 day 1, and cycle 7 day 1 as timepoints, blood was sampled. The method was immunoSEQ multiplex PCR; TCRdb's version includes in-frame clones alone and lacks a portion of them. The sample consists of 40,000 to 50,000 clones, just over 85% of them appearing once.

The chain joins TRBV7-2 to TRBJ2-2; tentative D call: TRBD1 (6 bases). Source: CD4+ or CD8+ T cells sorted from blood, taken in a trial of the OX40 agonist ivuxolimab. The source is an adult with an advanced solid tumor such as melanoma, head and neck, liver or kidney cancer. CDR3 nucleotide sequence: TGTGCCAGCAGCTTAGTTGGGGGCGCGGGCGCCGGGGAGCTGTTTTTT. Its protein product is CASSLVGGAGAGELFF.